This T cell receptor beta chain was captured in a study of T cell clones after liver transplantation. The method was immunoSEQ multiplex PCR; TCRdb's version includes in-frame clones alone and lacks a portion of them. The sample records about 120,000 clones, approximately 90% being singletons. The CDR3 has 15 amino acids. Germline-derived CDR1 and CDR2 are GTSNPN and SVGIG (reference sequence). Trimming removed 0 bases from V and 0 bases from J, with 11 bases in between. The sample consisted of CD4+ T cells from blood, taken 12 months after liver transplant. The V gene is TRBV30, the J gene TRBJ1-1; D gene ambiguous. The receptor's source is a human patient who received a liver transplant. Some T cells may be transferred from the graft donor. Here the CDR3 reads CAWSVRSGMNTEAFF. CDR3 nucleotides: TGTGCCTGGAGTGTACGGTCGGGAATGAACACTGAAGCTTTCTTT.